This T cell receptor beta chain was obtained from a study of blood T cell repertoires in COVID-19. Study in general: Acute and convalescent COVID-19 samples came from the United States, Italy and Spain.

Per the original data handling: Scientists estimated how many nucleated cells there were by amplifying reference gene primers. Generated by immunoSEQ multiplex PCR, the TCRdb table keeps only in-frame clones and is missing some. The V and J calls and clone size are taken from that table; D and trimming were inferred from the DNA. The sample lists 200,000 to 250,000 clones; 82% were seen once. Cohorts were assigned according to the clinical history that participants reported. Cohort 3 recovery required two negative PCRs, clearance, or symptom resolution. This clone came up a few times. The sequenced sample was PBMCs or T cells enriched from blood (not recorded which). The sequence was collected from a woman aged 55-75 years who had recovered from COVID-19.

The CDR3 DNA reads TGTGCCAGTAGTACCTACACAGATACGCAGTATTTT. Translation: CASSTYTDTQYF. The V call is TRBV19, the J call TRBJ2-3; D not resolved. Germline V CDR1 and CDR2: LNHDA, SQIVND (reference sequence). V was trimmed by 4 bases and J by 2 bases, leaving 4 bases between them. The CDR3 has 12 residues.